The T cell receptor (beta chain) under discussion was sequenced for a study of T cell repertoires in cytomegalovirus infection (dated by TCRdb to the late 2010s). Concerning the study at large: The HLA type of each donor mattered for the analysis, because public TCR beta signatures pointed to carriage of CMV infection along with the matching HLA type. The investigation overall reported the following: The ex vivo response was dominated by HLA-C-restricted CMV-specific TCR beta clonotypes, which also provided the single most frequent clonotype in two of eight donors. Cumulative frequency of public TCR beta family members discriminated carriers of CMV infection plus the relevant HLA type in this cohort and an independent approximately 340-donor cohort.

The listed sequencing device is Illumina HiSeq 1500. TCRdb cleaned the public reads at Q25 with fastp, built clones with MiXCR and kept in-frame beta chains. Rows are unified per CDR3 protein, each entry keeping the most common DNA and genes. The sample table shows tens of thousands of distinct CDR3 sequences, and 3% to 4% are seen once. The ten most abundant clones make up approximately 20% of the sample. The junction carries 9 bases between V and J, which are trimmed by 6 bases and 4 bases respectively. CDR1 and CDR2 are read off the germline V gene (reference sequence) as SEHNR and FQNEAQ. Reading from cysteine to phenylalanine, the CDR3 counts 12 amino acids. Here the CDR3 DNA is all that survives: 36 bases in frame from base 1. There are many counts of this clonotype. Which antigen it targets is not known. Base qualities were left out, and no much larger clone turns up one base away.

The origin of this receptor is a human donor in good health (CMV status not recorded). Some clones in this sample may be carry-over from other donors' samples. Recombination joined TRBV7-9 with TRBJ1-1, with the D gene not confidently named. The sample taken for sequencing was PBMCs. CDR3 protein: CASRRSSTEAFF. The DNA sequence is TGTGCCAGCAGGCGATCCTCCACTGAAGCTTTCTTT.